This TCR beta chain was captured by sequencing in a study of blood T cells in healthy people across ages. Sample-barcoded 5' priming and a J-beta primer mix drove a second PCR of roughly 7 to 11 cycles. Via MiXCR, TCRdb re-called the 5' RACE reads, giving one row per CDR3 protein. This sample has 540,000 or so distinct CDR3 sequences; around 24% occur once, and the top ten carry 8.5% to 9.5%. CDR1 and CDR2 from the germline V gene are SQVTM and ANQGSEA. J was trimmed by 5 bases and V by 1 base; bases with no gene match: 8. This CDR3 comprises 16 residues. These same data were also listed under a study on T cells of mothers and their children.

This receptor was identified in a boy aged 10-17 years in good health. This chain joins TRBV29-1 and TRBJ2-2; 9 nucleotides match TRBD1. Sequenced sample: blood. CDR3 loop: CSVEVPGQGLTGELFF. CDR3 coding DNA: TGCAGCGTTGAAGTTCCTGGACAGGGGTTGACCGGGGAGCTGTTTTTT.